This T cell receptor (beta chain) is drawn from a study of T cell responses to AZD1222 COVID-19 vaccine. General study results and limits: In the spike-specific TCR repertoire, nearly half reportedly target unmutated variant regions. Compared with day 0, the breadth and depth of the Spike-specific TCR repertoire rose significantly after two doses of AZD1222.

About this clone itself: Its antigen is not identified.

Looked up from germline, CDR1 is MNHEY and CDR2 is SVGEGT. Trimming left V 4 bases short and J 4 bases short, with 14 bases between. The CDR3 has 15 amino acids. The table came from immunoSEQ multiplex PCR; TCRdb's copy has only in-frame clones and leaves some out. This sample has approximately 110,000 clones, with just under 95% found just once. The sequence was collected from an adult in good health. This material consisted of peripheral blood, taken on day 0 of AZD1222 vaccination. V gene TRBV6-2 or TRBV6-3 combines with J gene TRBJ2-1; no clear D gene. The CDR3 sequence: CASSSQRWPYNEQFF. The CDR3 DNA reads TGTGCCAGCAGTTCCCAAAGGTGGCCGTACAATGAGCAGTTCTTC.